These 2 T cell receptor beta chains came from one sample sequenced in a study of shared clonotypes between healthy human individuals. Measured with immunoSEQ multiplex PCR; TCRdb has only the in-frame clones, and not every one. The table has millions of clones, around 94% seen once. The sequenced material came from naive CD4+ T cells sorted from blood. Subset indicated: CD45RA+ positively selected. These receptors were collected from a man between 18 and 29 years old in good health.

The chain combines TRBV5-1 with TRBJ1-1; possibly TRBD1 for D (6 bases). The CDR3 is 15 amino acids. Germline V lookup: CDR1 SGHRS, CDR2 YFSETQ. V gave up 0 bases and J gave up 4 bases, with 13 bases separating them. CDR3 region: CASSLDGGYTTEAFF. CDR3 nucleotide sequence: TGCGCCAGCAGCTTGGATGGGGGCTACACCACTGAAGCTTTCTTT.

The chain uses TRBV5-1 and TRBJ2-3, with a possible D match to TRBD2 (5 bases). The V gene lost 0 bases and the J gene lost 0 bases, with 11 bases spanning the gap. This CDR3 has 16 amino acids. Germline V gene sequence: CDR1 SGHRS, CDR2 YFSETQ. The CDR3 region is CASSLALAPSTDTQYF. In nucleotides, the CDR3 is TGCGCCAGCAGCTTGGCCCTAGCCCCAAGCACAGATACGCAGTATTTT. The full variable domain, in which reference TRBV5-1 and TRBJ2-3 provide the parts outside the CDR3, is KAGVTQTPRYLIKTRGQQVTLSCSPISGHRSVSWYQQTPGQGLQFLFEYFSETQRNKGNFPGRFSGRQFSNSRSEMNVSTLELGDSALYLCASSLALAPSTDTQYFGPGTRLTVL.